This TCR beta chain originates from a study of response to subunit inactivated influenza vaccine (dated by TCRdb to the late 2010s). In terms of the full investigation: Deep quantitative profiling of the T cell receptor repertoire was used in the study to follow responses to a trivalent subunit inactivated influenza vaccine.

The protocol used for the library was RT-PCR. The reads were generated on an Illumina HiSeq 2500. TCRdb itself trimmed the public reads at Q25 with fastp, ran MiXCR and retained productive beta chains. One record per CDR3 amino acid sequence lists the most common genes and DNA. The sample records more than 700,000 distinct CDR3 sequences, about 20% of which are singletons. The leading ten clones occupy roughly 10% of the sample. As encoded in the germline V gene (reference sequence), CDR1 is MNHNY while CDR2 is SVGAGI. The CDR3 contains 13 residues, cysteine and phenylalanine counted. CDR3 DNA is the only sequence kept; it has 39 bases, read in frame from the first base. About this clonotype itself: Which antigen it targets is not known. Germline and junction disagree at one end, which may indicate a read error.

The investigation overall reported the following: It was suggested by the authors that each seasonal influenza vaccination may recruit only a limited number of new T cells.

In this chain, TRBV6-6 is recombined with TRBJ2-5; the D segment could be TRBD1, given 6 matching bases. The input for sequencing was PBMCs from blood, taken around 5 days after vaccination. The clonotype was recovered from a man aged 50 to 60 who received an inactivated influenza vaccine. Donor details come from another sample of the same person, matched by shared clones. The bases are TGTGCCAGCAGTTCCGTCCGGACAGCGACCCGGTACTTC. Translation gives CASSSVRTATRYF.